The 31 T cell receptor beta chains given below trace back to one sample, sequenced in a study of CD8 T cells in Susac syndrome. The RNA, about 0.5 to 1 ug, was put through reverse transcription using random hexamers. TCRdb called the immunoSEQ multiplex PCR reads again in MiXCR, with one record for every CDR3 protein. The sample yields about 140,000 distinct CDR3 sequences, 85% to 95% seen once. The source material was CD4+ T cells from PBMCs. These receptors were obtained from a human donor with multiple sclerosis.

The CDR3 bases are TGTGCCAGCAGCCAAGACTGGGCGACCAAAAACATTCAGTACTTC. Protein: CASSQDWATKNIQYF. The chain joins TRBV3-1 to TRBJ2-4, with D hard to call. CDR3 length equals 15 residues. Germline V gene data show CDR1 as LGHDT and CDR2 as YNNKEL (reference sequence). V shed 0 bases and J shed 2 bases, with 8 bases lying between them.

The chain carries TRBV20-1 and TRBJ2-7; the match to TRBD2 covers 10 bases. The V gene's germline CDR1 is DFQATT and CDR2 SNEGSKA (reference sequence). J gave up 6 bases and V 4 bases, and 3 bases lay outside the gene matches. The CDR3 totals 12 residues. CDR3 in DNA: TGCAGTGCTACTCTAGCGGGAGTCGAGCAGTACTTC. The encoded protein is CSATLAGVEQYF.

V gene TRBV12-3 or TRBV12-4 combines with J gene TRBJ1-6; the D gene is possibly TRBD1 (5 bases). The CDR3 is made up of 13 amino acids. The V and J ends lost 1 base and 9 bases respectively, with 7 bases between them. The CDR3 coding sequence is TGTGCCAGCAGTTTAGTCGGGGGTTCACCCCTCCACTTT. This codes for CASSLVGGSPLHF.

The chain couples TRBV4-3 to TRBJ1-6; D ambiguous. V lost 0 bases to trimming and J lost 7 bases, with 13 bases between them. CDR3 length: 16 amino acids. CDR1 LGHNA and CDR2 YSLEER come from the germline V gene. The CDR3 bases are TGCGCCAGCAGCCAAGAATCGTGGGTGAGGAATTCACCCCTCCACTTT. It codes for CASSQESWVRNSPLHF.

The chain joins TRBV10-3 to TRBJ2-3; no definite D call. Germline V gene lookup returns CDR1 ENHRY and CDR2 SYGVKD. The CDR3 covers 15 residues. Trimming shortened V by 0 bases and J by 3 bases, and 10 bases separated the two germline ends. CDR3 loop: CAISESNPRTDTQYF. CDR3 DNA: TGTGCCATCAGTGAGTCTAACCCCCGGACAGATACGCAGTATTTT.

V usage is TRBV18 and J usage is TRBJ2-7, with D perhaps matching TRBD1 (6 bases). Germline loops: CDR1 KGHSH, CDR2 LQKENI. This CDR3 is 16 amino acids long. Trimming shortened V by 6 bases and J by 0 bases, and 18 bases separated the two germline ends. Written as DNA, the CDR3 is TGTGCCAGCTCGCCTACAGGGATGATGGGCTCCTACGAGCAGTACTTC. It yields the protein CASSPTGMMGSYEQYF.

This clonotype turned up a few times. The V call is TRBV29-1, the J call TRBJ2-5, with 8 nucleotides matching TRBD2. Germline lookup yields CDR1 SQVTM and CDR2 ANQGSEA. CDR3 size: 17 residues. J lost 1 base, V lost 2 bases, and 12 bases had no gene match. The CDR3 loop reads CSVEPFGGGRFQETQYF. CDR3 coding DNA: TGCAGCGTTGAACCCTTCGGGGGCGGGAGGTTCCAAGAGACCCAGTACTTC. Complete variable domain (other parts from reference TRBV29-1 and TRBJ2-5): SAVISQKPSRDICQRGTSLTIQCQVDSQVTMMFWYRQQPGQSLTLIATANQGSEATYESGFVIDKFPISRPNLTFSTLTVSNMSPEDSSIYLCSVEPFGGGRFQETQYFGPGTRLLVL.

This clonotype was found once. V and J are TRBV3-1 and TRBJ2-2; 7 bases agree with TRBD1. Per the germline V gene, CDR1 is LGHDT and CDR2 is YNNKEL (reference sequence). The CDR3 extends over 16 amino acids. J was trimmed by 3 bases and V by 1 base; bases with no gene match: 5. In nucleotides, the CDR3 is TGTGCCAGCAGCCAAGTGAGGGGGCTCGACACCGGGGAGCTGTTTTTT. Amino acids: CASSQVRGLDTGELFF. Together with reference TRBV3-1 and TRBJ2-2, the CDR3 gives the full variable domain: DTAVSQTPKYLVTQMGNDKSIKCEQNLGHDTMYWYKQDSKKFLKIMFSYNNKELIINETVPNRFSPKSPDKAHLNLHINSLELGDSAVYFCASSQVRGLDTGELFFGEGSRLTVL.

J is TRBJ1-3 and V is TRBV13; D gene unclear. CDR1 PRHDT and CDR2 FYEKMQ come from the germline V gene (reference sequence). The V and J ends lost 5 bases and 4 bases respectively, with 12 bases between them. The CDR3 runs to 14 residues. CDR3 sequence (DNA): TGTGCCAGCAGCCCGCCGGGAGTAGGAAACACCATATATTTT. Translated, it gives CASSPPGVGNTIYF.

This clonotype appeared once. The chain has TRBV6-4 and TRBJ2-3; D is uncertain. Deletions cut 6 bases from V and 4 bases from J, with 14 bases between. CDR1 is MRHNA and CDR2 is SNTAGT in the germline V gene. This CDR3 comprises 14 residues. This chain's CDR3 is CASRGHTKADTQYF. CDR3 bases: TGTGCCAGCAGAGGCCACACTAAGGCAGATACGCAGTATTTT.

The chain joins TRBV9 to TRBJ2-1, with D unresolved. CDR1 and CDR2 (germline): SGDLS, YYNGEE. The V end was cut by 6 bases, the J end by 0 bases, with 13 bases between. This CDR3 comprises 15 residues. In DNA, the CDR3 is TGTGCCAGCACCTCGGGCCCGAGCTCCTACAATGAGCAGTTCTTC. As protein: CASTSGPSSYNEQFF.

CDR3 DNA sequence: TGCGCCAGCAGCGCCCCACTTCTAGCGGGAGAAGATACGCAGTATTTT. Translation: CASSAPLLAGEDTQYF. This rearrangement joins TRBV5-1 to TRBJ2-3; 10 bases are a match to TRBD2. The V gene's germline CDR1 is SGHRS and CDR2 YFSETQ. V trimming: 4 bases; J trimming: 5 bases; junction bases outside the gene matches: 10. The CDR3 runs to 16 residues.

This sequence joins TRBV12-3 or TRBV12-4 and TRBJ1-1; D is unresolved. Trimming left V 2 bases short and J 2 bases short, with 15 bases between. This CDR3 contains 16 residues. The CDR3 DNA sequence: TGTGCCAGCAGTTTAAACCGCCTCGGGATAAACACTGAAGCTTTCTTT. Its translation: CASSLNRLGINTEAFF.

The chain combines TRBV29-1 with TRBJ2-1; 10 positions match TRBD1. The junction had 3 bases not matched to a gene; V was cut back by 3 bases and J by 7 bases. Germline assignment: CDR1 SQVTM and CDR2 ANQGSEA. The CDR3 contains 13 residues. CDR3 in amino acids: CSVDRDRGNEQFF. DNA of the CDR3: TGCAGCGTTGATAGGGACAGGGGTAATGAGCAGTTCTTC.

The CDR3 region is CASRGQGELRGYTF. CDR3 bases: TGTGCCAGCAGGGGACAGGGGGAACTGCGGGGCTACACCTTC. The chain employs TRBV6-5 and TRBJ1-2, with 11 bases identical to TRBD1. Trimming at V came to 6 bases and at J to 8 bases, leaving 8 bases not matched to a gene. This CDR3 is 14 amino acids long. The V gene's germline CDR1 is MNHEY and CDR2 SVGAGI.

This clonotype has a single count. The rearrangement links TRBV12-3 or TRBV12-4 to TRBJ2-7; 8 bases align to TRBD2. V lost 1 base, J lost 3 bases, and 5 bases stayed unmatched. There are 15 residues in the CDR3. In nucleotides, the CDR3 is TGTGCCAGCAGTTTAGAGGCGGGGGGAGGCTACGAGCAGTACTTC. Amino acid sequence: CASSLEAGGGYEQYF.

This sequence joins TRBV20-1 and TRBJ2-7; D is possibly TRBD1 (6 bases). The CDR3 runs to 15 residues. Trimming removed 0 bases at V and 0 bases at J, with 12 bases between. CDR1 is DFQATT and CDR2 is SNEGSKA in the germline V gene (reference sequence). The chain's CDR3 is CSARDVRGSSYEQYF. The CDR3 nucleotides read TGCAGTGCTAGAGATGTCAGGGGAAGCTCCTACGAGCAGTACTTC.

V gene TRBV10-3 combines with J gene TRBJ2-7, with 8 nucleotides matching TRBD1. V trimming: 0 bases; J trimming: 4 bases; junction bases outside the gene matches: 5. The CDR3 runs to 15 residues. Germline lookup yields CDR1 ENHRY and CDR2 SYGVKD. The CDR3 here is CAISESGTGKYEQYF. CDR3 sequence (DNA): TGTGCCATCAGTGAGTCCGGGACAGGTAAGTACGAGCAGTACTTC.

This clonotype was counted a single time. V and J are TRBV30 and TRBJ2-7; D is ambiguous. V was shortened by 4 bases and J by 5 bases, with 15 bases between the two germline ends. Germline V lookup: CDR1 GTSNPN, CDR2 SVGIG (reference sequence). The CDR3 is 13 amino acids. The CDR3 loop is CAWTNGLGNEQYF. CDR3 bases: TGTGCCTGGACGAACGGCCTTGGGAACGAGCAGTACTTC.

V and J are TRBV6-1 and TRBJ2-6, with D perhaps TRBD1 or TRBD2 (6 bases each). Germline CDR1 and CDR2: MNHNS and SASEGT. V was clipped by 4 bases and J by 4 bases, with 11 bases between them. The CDR3 has 15 amino acids. CDR3: CASSVGGLGANVLTF. The CDR3 bases are TGTGCCAGCAGTGTTGGGGGGCTAGGGGCCAACGTCCTGACTTTC.

The chain joins TRBV20-1 to TRBJ1-5, with a weak D call TRBD1 (5 bases). This CDR3 is built from 16 residues. Trimming took off 3 bases at V and 0 bases at J, with 15 bases between the two ends. Germline V gene lookup returns CDR1 DFQATT and CDR2 SNEGSKA (reference sequence). CDR3 protein: CSASRSGGNSNQPQHF. The CDR3 DNA reads TGCAGTGCTAGCCGCTCCGGGGGAAATAGCAATCAGCCCCAGCATTTT.

V and J are TRBV15 and TRBJ1-1; D gene uncertain. Trimming cost V 3 bases and J 5 bases, with 16 bases left between them. The CDR3 sequence is 15 residues long. Germline CDR1 and CDR2: LNHNV and YYDKDF (reference sequence). The CDR3 nucleotides are TGTGCCACCAGCAGGGCTCCCGAGCAGGAAACTGAAGCTTTCTTT. Amino acid sequence: CATSRAPEQETEAFF.

The chain carries TRBV12-3 or TRBV12-4 and TRBJ2-3, with a tentative D call TRBD2 (7 bases). The CDR3 has 15 residues. Trimming shortened V by 7 bases and J by 5 bases, and 19 bases separated the two germline ends. The CDR3 reads CASTPPRGAGDTQYF. In nucleotides, the CDR3 is TGTGCCAGCACCCCCCCCCGGGGGGCAGGAGATACGCAGTATTTT.

The genes are TRBV29-1 and TRBJ2-7; possibly TRBD1 for D (6 bases). Between the trimmed V and J ends, which lost 6 bases and 7 bases, there was a span of 16 bases. The germline CDR1 and CDR2 sequences are SQVTM and ANQGSEA. This CDR3 is 12 amino acids long. In DNA form, the CDR3 reads TGCAGCGTCCAACAGGGTAATCGGGAGCAGTACTTC. Translating gives CSVQQGNREQYF.

The chain has TRBV20-1 and TRBJ1-5; D is uncertain. Between the trimmed V and J ends, which lost 2 bases and 0 bases, there was a span of 26 bases. The CDR3 covers 20 residues. In germline, CDR1 is DFQATT, CDR2 SNEGSKA (reference sequence). The CDR3 here is CSARWRLQPGADHSNQPQHF. In DNA, the CDR3 is TGCAGTGCTAGATGGCGTCTCCAACCGGGTGCGGACCATAGCAATCAGCCCCAGCATTTT.

The V and J genes are TRBV30 and TRBJ2-7; D not certain. The CDR3 has 11 residues. The V end was cut by 1 base, the J end by 2 bases, with 3 bases between. The germline CDR1 and CDR2 sequences are GTSNPN and SVGIG (reference sequence). CDR3 residues: CAWSEAYEQYF. In DNA, the CDR3 is TGTGCCTGGAGTGAAGCCTACGAGCAGTACTTC.

This chain joins TRBV12-3 or TRBV12-4 and TRBJ2-5, with TRBD2 as a possible D gene (5 bases). With 4 bases removed from V and 2 bases from J, the gap between germline ends came to 8 bases. The CDR3 contains 13 residues. CDR3 sequence (DNA): TGTGCCAGCAGTTCCGGGATACAAGAGACCCAGTACTTC. Protein sequence: CASSSGIQETQYF.

The genes are TRBV29-1 and TRBJ2-1; 8 bases match TRBD1. CDR3 length equals 17 residues. The V gene end was trimmed by 0 bases and the J gene end by 4 bases; junction bases not matched to a gene: 11. The germline CDR1 and CDR2 sequences are SQVTM and ANQGSEA. This CDR3 reads CSVEDYAGDRGYNEQFF. CDR3 sequence (DNA): TGCAGCGTTGAAGATTATGCGGGCGACAGGGGATACAATGAGCAGTTCTTC.

V and J are TRBV12-3 or TRBV12-4 and TRBJ1-2; no reliable D call. This CDR3 spans 14 amino acids. V was pared by 4 bases and J by 3 bases, with 12 bases between. The CDR3: CASSYGRPYYGYTF. The CDR3 DNA is TGTGCCAGCAGTTACGGCAGGCCATACTATGGCTACACCTTC.

This chain links TRBV7-8 with TRBJ2-7, with D maybe TRBD1 (5 bases). This CDR3 has 17 amino acids. Germline CDR1 SGHVS, CDR2 FQNEAQ. The V end was cut by 3 bases, the J end by 3 bases, with 21 bases between. The CDR3 DNA follows: TGTGCCAGCAGCTTGGGAATTGGCCCGACAGCTATCTACGAGCAGTACTTC. Amino acids: CASSLGIGPTAIYEQYF.

The chain combines TRBV12-3 or TRBV12-4 with TRBJ1-2; 8 positions match TRBD1. The J segment lost 7 bases and the V segment lost 7 bases, leaving 11 bases of the junction unmatched. This CDR3 spans 14 amino acids. CDR3 in DNA: TGTGCCAGCAACACTGGACAGGGAGGAGCTGGCTACACCTTC. Protein sequence: CASNTGQGGAGYTF.